The rows below give T cell receptor beta chains drawn from one sample of a study of cytomegalovirus exposure and HLA in healthy donors. TCRdb's table, derived via immunoSEQ multiplex PCR, lists solely in-frame clones and lacks some. The table shows around 180,000 clones, with about 73% occurring only once. Material for sequencing was PBMCs. The receptors stem from a woman aged 50 to 60 in good health and CMV-seropositive. Both conserved end residues are part of each CDR3. D genes are given only for firm matches. Size tells how often a clone was seen (once, few, many) or the class of an expanded clone, and some rows leave it out.

>.|TRBV7-3|.|TRBJ1-1
TGTGCCAGCAGCTTACGGGTCACTGAAGCTTTCTTT
CASSLRVTEAFF
>.|TRBV25-1|.|TRBJ1-4
TGTGCCAGCAGTGAATATATCGGGATAGCGGGTGAAAAACTGTTTTTT
CASSEYIGIAGEKLFF
>TRBD2|TRBV7-9|few|TRBJ2-5
TGTGCCAGCAGCTTGGGGACTCTAGCGGGGGCCCAAGAGACCCAGTACTTC
CASSLGTLAGAQETQYF
>TRBD2|TRBV2|few|TRBJ2-1
TGTGCCAGCAGCCCCCGGACTAGCGGTTACAATGAGCAGTTCTTC
CASSPRTSGYNEQFF
>.|TRBV15|.|TRBJ1-2
TGTGCCACCGCGGGGGGAGGAGGGCGGTTCTATGGCTACACCTTC
CATAGGGGRFYGYTF
>TRBD2|TRBV7-3|.|TRBJ2-7
TGTGCCAGCAGCTCCGGGGGGGTCTACGAGCAGTACTTC
CASSSGGVYEQYF
>.|TRBV5-1|.|TRBJ2-2
TGCGCCAGCAGCTTGGAACTCCAGAGGTCCGGGGAGCTGTTTTTT
CASSLELQRSGELFF
>.|TRBV11-2|once|TRBJ2-5
TGTGCCAGCAGCTTAGGAGGCGTTCAAGAGACCCAGTACTTC
CASSLGGVQETQYF
>.|TRBV6-5|few|TRBJ2-3
TGTGCCAGCAGGTCGGGGGCAGATACGCAGTATTTT
CASRSGADTQYF
>.|TRBV4-1|.|TRBJ1-4
TGCGCCAGCAGCCAAGATGGAAGCGCAACTAATGAAAAACTGTTTTTT
CASSQDGSATNEKLFF
>TRBD2|TRBV4-1|once|TRBJ2-1
TGCGCCAGCAGCCCATGGGCGGGGGGGCCCGATTCCTACAATGAGCAGTTCTTC
CASSPWAGGPDSYNEQFF
>TRBD1|TRBV30|.|TRBJ2-2
TGTGCCTGGAGGGTCCGGGACAGAAACACCGGGGAGCTGTTTTTT
CAWRVRDRNTGELFF
>.|TRBV6-5|few|TRBJ2-7
TGTGCCAGCAGTTACTCTGACAGTCGATCCTACGAGCAGTACTTC
CASSYSDSRSYEQYF
>.|TRBV6-5|few|TRBJ1-2
TGTGCCAGCAGTCGGGAAGGGCCCCGGAGGATTGGCTACACCTTC
CASSREGPRRIGYTF
>TRBD1|TRBV6-1|.|TRBJ2-7
TGTGCCAGCGGGACAGGCACTTACGAGCAGTACTTC
CASGTGTYEQYF
>TRBD2|TRBV5-4|few|TRBJ2-1
TGTGCCAGCAGCTTGAGAGCGGGGGGGTCCTACAATGAGCAGTTCTTC
CASSLRAGGSYNEQFF
>.|TRBV5-1|once|TRBJ2-7
TGCGCCAGCAGCTTGTGGGTTCCCTCACGGGGAAACCACGAGCAGTACTTC
CASSLWVPSRGNHEQYF
>.|TRBV5-6|.|TRBJ2-7
TGTGCCAGCAGCTTGGGTCTGCGGGGTTACGAGCAGTACTTC
CASSLGLRGYEQYF
>.|TRBV5-8|.|TRBJ2-1
TGTGCCAGCAGCTTGGATTCAGGCGTCTCCTACAATGAGCAGTTCTTC
CASSLDSGVSYNEQFF
>TRBD1|TRBV5-3|.|TRBJ1-5
TGTGCCAGAAGCCCAGACAGGGCGGGTCAGCCCCAGCATTTT
CARSPDRAGQPQHF
>TRBD1|TRBV5-1|.|TRBJ2-7
TGCGCCAGCAGCTTGGGGACAGGAGGATACGAGCAGTACTTC
CASSLGTGGYEQYF
>TRBD1|TRBV7-6|.|TRBJ2-4
TGTGCCAGCAGCTTAGGGGCCGACAGGGGGCCGGACAAAAACATTCAGTACTTC
CASSLGADRGPDKNIQYF
>.|TRBV11-2|.|TRBJ1-1
TGTGCCAGCCTATCTCAGAACACTGAAGCTTTCTTT
CASLSQNTEAFF
>TRBD1|TRBV5-8|.|TRBJ1-5
TGTGCCAGCAGCAGACAGGGGAGGGTCAATCAGCCCCAGCATTTT
CASSRQGRVNQPQHF
>TRBD1|TRBV30|.|TRBJ2-5
TGTGCCTGGAGTAGTGGCAGGGGGCTGGGGGAGACCCAGTACTTC
CAWSSGRGLGETQYF
>.|TRBV7-8|.|TRBJ2-7
TGTGCCAGTACAAGCTTCGCCGGGACAAACTACGAGCAGTACTTC
CASTSFAGTNYEQYF
>.|TRBV19|.|TRBJ1-2
TGTGCCAGTAGTATAGCGGGGTTCGATGGCTACACCTTC
CASSIAGFDGYTF
>.|TRBV11-2|.|TRBJ2-3
TGTGCCAGCAGACCACCGGGACTGGTAACAGATACGCAGTATTTT
CASRPPGLVTDTQYF
>.|TRBV11-2|few|TRBJ1-2
TGTGCCAGCAGCTTGGGGGCTTCGTATGGCTACACCTTC
CASSLGASYGYTF
>.|TRBV5-4|.|TRBJ1-1
TGTGCCAGCAGCGCCCAGGGGTTGAACACTGAAGCTTTCTTT
CASSAQGLNTEAFF
>TRBD2|TRBV6-5|few|TRBJ2-1
TGTGCCAGCATCCACTTTAGCGGGGGTGGGAATGAGCAGTTCTTC
CASIHFSGGGNEQFF
>.|TRBV9|.|TRBJ1-5
TGTGCCAGCAGCGTAGGCCAGGGTGGCAATCAGCCCCAGCATTTT
CASSVGQGGNQPQHF
>TRBD2|TRBV5-4|.|TRBJ2-7
TGTGCCAGCAGCTTGGTAGCGGGGGAGAACGAGCAGTACTTC
CASSLVAGENEQYF
>.|TRBV5-6|.|TRBJ1-6
TGTGCCAGCGCCGACTTCGGACAGCGTGAAAATTCACCCCTCCACTTT
CASADFGQRENSPLHF
>.|TRBV13|once|TRBJ1-6
TGTGCCAGCAGCTATAAACCGGGTCCCAATTCACCCCTCCACTTT
CASSYKPGPNSPLHF
>TRBD1|TRBV9|.|TRBJ1-1
TGTGCCAGCAGCGTAGTCGGACAGGGGGCTGAAGCTTTCTTT
CASSVVGQGAEAFF
>TRBD1|TRBV7-6|.|TRBJ1-6
TGTGCCAGCAGCTTATTGGACAGGGACTCCTATAATTCACCCCTCCACTTT
CASSLLDRDSYNSPLHF
>TRBD1|TRBV2|.|TRBJ1-1
TGTGCCAGCAGCCGGGACAGGGGGCTGGTTGAAGCTTTCTTT
CASSRDRGLVEAFF
>TRBD1|TRBV6-5|once|TRBJ2-2
TGTGCCAGCAGCCGGGGACAGGGGAGCACCGGGGAGCTGTTTTTT
CASSRGQGSTGELFF
>TRBD1|TRBV6-1|.|TRBJ2-1
TGTGCCAGCAGGGCCGGACAGGGGTTCAACAATGAGCAGTTCTTC
CASRAGQGFNNEQFF
>TRBD2|TRBV15|once|TRBJ2-3
TGTGCCACCAGCAGAGATCAGCTAGCGGGGGGGACCACAGATACGCAGTATTTT
CATSRDQLAGGTTDTQYF
>.|TRBV10-3|.|TRBJ2-6
TGTGCCACCCCCGGGAGCACCTCTGGGGCCAACGTCCTGACTTTC
CATPGSTSGANVLTF
>TRBD1|TRBV19|.|TRBJ1-2
TGTGCCAGTAGTAGCCCTAGGGACAGTCACTATGGCTACACCTTC
CASSSPRDSHYGYTF
>TRBD1|TRBV19|.|TRBJ1-1
TGTGCCACCAAAGGACAGGGAGGAACTGAAGCTTTCTTT
CATKGQGGTEAFF
>.|TRBV4-1|.|TRBJ2-2
TGCGCCAGCAGCTTTCTTGGTGAGACGAACACCGGGGAGCTGTTTTTT
CASSFLGETNTGELFF
>.|TRBV21-1|few|TRBJ1-1
TGTGCCAGCAGCAAAGGCGAGGGGGGGACTGAAGCTTTCTTT
CASSKGEGGTEAFF
>.|TRBV6-5|.|TRBJ1-1
TGTGCCAGCAGTCAAACTCCACCTTCAGGGCCTGAAGCTTTCTTT
CASSQTPPSGPEAFF
>.|TRBV29-1|.|TRBJ1-1
TGCAGCGTCCATGGGGGGGTGGGCACTGAAGCTTTCTTT
CSVHGGVGTEAFF
>.|TRBV10-3|.|TRBJ2-2
TGTGCCATCAGTGCAGGGATGGGCCCCGGGGAGCTGTTTTTT
CAISAGMGPGELFF